Presented here are 24 T cell receptor beta chains from one specimen sequenced in a study of blood T cells in healthy people across ages. Using a J-beta primer mix together with a sample-barcoded 5' primer, a second PCR was run for about 6 to 12 cycles. MiXCR, applied by TCRdb to the 5' RACE reads, yields one record per CDR3 protein. Among 1.5 million to 2 million distinct CDR3 sequences listed, 49% were seen once. The sequenced sample was blood. The receptors derive from a woman between 40 and 50 years old in good health.

This chain links TRBV20-1 with TRBJ2-6, with a weak D call TRBD1 (5 bases). The CDR3 consists of 16 residues. V was pared by 3 bases and J by 2 bases, with 14 bases between. Germline CDR1 is DFQATT and CDR2 is SNEGSKA (reference sequence). The CDR3 is CSARVTGTAGANVLTF. CDR3 DNA: TGCAGTGCTAGGGTCACAGGAACGGCTGGGGCCAACGTCCTGACTTTC.

In this sample, this clonotype turned up a few times. V gene TRBV7-9 combines with J gene TRBJ2-3, with 13 positions matching TRBD2. CDR3 size: 17 residues. J lost 4 bases, V lost 4 bases, and 8 bases had no gene match. Germline CDR1 and CDR2: SEHNR and FQNEAQ (reference sequence). In nucleotides, the CDR3 is TGTGCCAGCAGCTCGCCGACTAGCGGGGGGCTGGCAGATACGCAGTATTTT. This codes for CASSSPTSGGLADTQYF.

This clonotype has more than one count but fewer than ten. V gene TRBV5-1 combines with J gene TRBJ1-4; 7 bases agree with TRBD1. CDR1 is SGHRS and CDR2 is YFSETQ in the germline V gene. This CDR3 contains 16 residues. J gave up 13 bases and V 0 bases, and 15 bases lay outside the gene matches. The DNA for the CDR3 is TGCGCCAGCAGCTTGGCCTCGGAGGGGGCCCTCGGCGGACTGTTTTTT. Protein sequence: CASSLASEGALGGLFF.

The V gene is TRBV28, the J gene TRBJ1-6; a weak D match, TRBD1 (5 bases). The CDR3 covers 12 residues. Germline-derived CDR1 and CDR2 are MDHEN and SYDVKM. Trimming took off 6 bases at V and 13 bases at J, with 13 bases between the two ends. Here the CDR3 reads CASRTTANPLHF. The CDR3 bases are TGTGCCAGCAGAACGACAGCTAATCCCCTCCACTTT.

This clonotype was counted a single time. The chain has TRBV7-8 and TRBJ2-1; D unclear. The CDR3 totals 15 residues. V lost 5 bases to trimming and J lost 0 bases, with 11 bases between them. CDR1 and CDR2 from the germline V gene are SGHVS and FQNEAQ. This CDR3 is CASSAGSGSYNEQFF. The CDR3, as DNA: TGTGCCAGCAGCGCCGGGTCTGGCTCCTACAATGAGCAGTTCTTC.

The chain employs TRBV5-5 and TRBJ2-4; 12 bases map to TRBD2. The DNA end favors TRBJ2-7, so the J call may be wrong. Germline V CDR1 and CDR2: SGHKS, YYEKEE (reference sequence). This CDR3 has 15 residues. DNA of the CDR3: TGTGCCAGCAGAAAAGGACTAGCGGGGAACTACGAGCAGTACTTC. This gives the protein CASRKGLAGNYEQYF.

The J gene is TRBJ2-7, the V gene TRBV20-1; D remains unclear. V was clipped by 0 bases and J by 0 bases, with 15 bases between them. Per the germline V gene, CDR1 is DFQATT and CDR2 is SNEGSKA (reference sequence). The length of the CDR3 is 16 residues. The CDR3 reads CSARDRLSPFSYEQYF. CDR3 sequence (DNA): TGCAGTGCTAGAGATAGGTTGTCCCCTTTCTCCTACGAGCAGTACTTC.

This clonotype was found a few times. The V and J genes are TRBV20-1 and TRBJ2-1; D unresolved. The CDR3 is 11 residues long. The germline V gene has CDR1 DFQATT and CDR2 SNEGSKA (reference sequence). Between the trimmed V and J ends, which lost 1 base and 10 bases, there was a span of 8 bases. The CDR3 bases are TGCAGTGCTAGAGGTCGCCCAGAGCAGTTCTTC. Amino acids: CSARGRPEQFF.

The rearrangement uses TRBV10-3 and TRBJ1-5; D not certain. The CDR3 runs to 14 residues. CDR1 and CDR2 from the germline V gene are ENHRY and SYGVKD. Between the trimmed V and J ends, which lost 5 bases and 0 bases, there was a span of 8 bases. CDR3 residues: CAISLGDSNQPQHF. For the CDR3, the DNA is TGTGCCATCAGTCTCGGGGATAGCAATCAGCCCCAGCATTTT.

This clonotype was found a few times. The chain employs TRBV28 and TRBJ2-5; 9 nucleotides match TRBD2. The junction had 8 bases not matched to a gene; V was cut back by 5 bases and J by 1 base. Germline-derived CDR1 and CDR2 are MDHEN and SYDVKM. This CDR3 is built from 16 residues. In DNA form, the CDR3 reads TGTGCCAGCAGTGCTATAGCGGGGGCAAGCCAAGAGACCCAGTACTTC. This translates into CASSAIAGASQETQYF.

As DNA, the CDR3 is TGCAGCGTTCGTCCCCGTTTGGGGACAGGGGAAAAAAACACTGAAGCTTTCTTT. As protein: CSVRPRLGTGEKNTEAFF. The chain employs TRBV29-1 and TRBJ1-1; 10 positions agree with TRBD1. Germline CDR1 and CDR2: SQVTM and ANQGSEA. There are 18 residues in the CDR3. V was clipped by 5 bases and J by 2 bases; unmatched bases: 17.

This clonotype was detected only once. The chain joins TRBV4-3 to TRBJ2-3; D unresolved. The germline CDR1 and CDR2 sequences are LGHNA and YSLEER. The CDR3 contains 14 residues. Deletions cut 4 bases from V and 7 bases from J, with 15 bases between. Written as DNA, the CDR3 is TGCGCCAGCAGCCCAAATAATTTAGTAAATACGCAGTATTTT. Its protein is CASSPNNLVNTQYF.

The chain has TRBV20-1 and TRBJ2-5; TRBD2 might be the D (7 bases). The germline V and J ends were trimmed by 3 bases and 6 bases, with 17 bases remaining between them. The germline CDR1 and CDR2 sequences are DFQATT and SNEGSKA (reference sequence). This CDR3 spans 14 amino acids. The CDR3 loop reads CSASGGRLVKTQYF. CDR3 DNA: TGCAGTGCTAGCGGGGGGCGGCTCGTGAAGACCCAGTACTTC.

V usage is TRBV20-1 and J usage is TRBJ1-2; possible D gene TRBD1, 6 bases. The ends were cut back, 2 bases at V and 0 bases at J, with 13 bases in the middle. This CDR3 has 15 amino acids. Germline V gene sequence: CDR1 DFQATT, CDR2 SNEGSKA (reference sequence). The CDR3, as DNA: TGCAGTGCTAGAACCCGGACAGCAACTAACTATGGCTACACCTTC. Its protein product is CSARTRTATNYGYTF.

J is TRBJ1-6 and V is TRBV12-3 or TRBV12-4; D gene unclear. This CDR3 region has 13 residues. The V gene lost 5 bases and the J gene lost 2 bases, with 4 bases spanning the gap. The CDR3, as DNA: TGTGCCAGCAGTAAACCCTATAATTCACCCCTCCACTTT. Translating it yields CASSKPYNSPLHF.

The chain has TRBV7-9 and TRBJ1-2; 10 nucleotides line up with TRBD1. The trim removed 5 bases at V and 6 bases at J, leaving 12 bases unmatched. The CDR3 spans 16 residues. Per germline, CDR1 SEHNR and CDR2 FQNEAQ (reference sequence). CDR3 bases: TGTGCCAGCAGCCCTCGACAGGGGGCGAGAGAGGATGGCTACACCTTC. It is translated as CASSPRQGAREDGYTF.

This clonotype appeared a single time. The chain links TRBV20-1 to TRBJ2-7; 10 bases are a match to TRBD1. The V segment lost 6 bases and the J segment 5 bases; nucleotides outside the gene matches: 4. The CDR3 spans 12 residues. The germline V gene encodes CDR1 DFQATT and CDR2 SNEGSKA (reference sequence). CDR3 in DNA: TGCAGTGCAACGACAGGGGGCGACGAGCAGTACTTC. It encodes CSATTGGDEQYF.

In its sample, this clonotype was seen once. The J gene is TRBJ2-1, the V gene TRBV28; D remains unclear. This CDR3 has 14 residues. Trimming stripped 5 bases from V and 5 bases from J, with 13 bases between. Germline CDR1 is MDHEN and CDR2 is SYDVKM. The CDR3 sequence: CASSPNFSDNEQFF. The CDR3, as DNA: TGTGCCAGCAGTCCGAACTTCAGCGACAATGAGCAGTTCTTC.

This clonotype showed up just a few times. The chain employs TRBV7-2 and TRBJ2-1; D unresolved. The germline V gene has CDR1 SGHTA and CDR2 FQGNSA. V lost 2 bases, J lost 0 bases, and 14 bases lay in between. This CDR3 is built from 17 residues. Here the CDR3 DNA reads TGTGCCAGCAGCTTACTCCCTAGGGCGAGCTCCTACAATGAGCAGTTCTTC. Its translation: CASSLLPRASSYNEQFF.

This clonotype was seen ten or more times. The J gene is TRBJ2-1, the V gene TRBV28; D gene ambiguous. Trimming removed 1 base at V and 0 bases at J, with 4 bases between. The germline CDR1 and CDR2 sequences are MDHEN and SYDVKM. The CDR3 is 14 amino acids. For the CDR3, the DNA is TGTGCCAGCAGTTTATACAGCTCCTACAATGAGCAGTTCTTC. Translating gives CASSLYSSYNEQFF.

This clonotype occurred a few times. The chain links TRBV6-6 to TRBJ1-2; D unclear. CDR1 and CDR2 (germline): MNHNY, SVGAGI (reference sequence). V lost 6 bases, J lost 0 bases, and 11 bases lay in between. This CDR3 contains 14 residues. CDR3 coding DNA: TGTGCCAGCAGAGAGAGACAAGCTAACTATGGCTACACCTTC. Amino acids: CASRERQANYGYTF.

The chain has TRBV6-6 and TRBJ2-5; 7 bases match TRBD2. V trimming: 4 bases; J trimming: 5 bases; junction bases outside the gene matches: 7. The CDR3 length is 14 residues. Germline V gene sequence: CDR1 MNHNY, CDR2 SVGAGI (reference sequence). DNA of the CDR3: TGTGCCAGCAGTTCCCCCGGGAGGTGGGAGACCCAGTACTTC. It is translated as CASSSPGRWETQYF.

This clonotype was picked up a small number of times. This chain joins TRBV7-2 and TRBJ2-5; the D call may be TRBD1 or TRBD2 (5 bases each). Trimming removed 5 bases from V and 5 bases from J, with 12 bases in between. The CDR3 is 13 residues long. CDR1 and CDR2 (germline): SGHTA, FQGNSA. The CDR3 region has the DNA TGTGCCAGCAGCCGCGAGGGGTTGGAGACCCAGTACTTC. Amino acids: CASSREGLETQYF.

This clonotype showed up just a few times. V gene TRBV4-1 combines with J gene TRBJ2-5, with a weak D call TRBD2 (5 bases). Trimming pared 0 bases from V and 4 bases from J, leaving 12 bases between. CDR1 and CDR2 (germline): MGHRA, YSYEKL. CDR3 length: 15 amino acids. The CDR3 DNA follows: TGCGCCAGCAGCCAAGATGTGAGGGCCCCAGAGACCCAGTACTTC. Its protein product is CASSQDVRAPETQYF.